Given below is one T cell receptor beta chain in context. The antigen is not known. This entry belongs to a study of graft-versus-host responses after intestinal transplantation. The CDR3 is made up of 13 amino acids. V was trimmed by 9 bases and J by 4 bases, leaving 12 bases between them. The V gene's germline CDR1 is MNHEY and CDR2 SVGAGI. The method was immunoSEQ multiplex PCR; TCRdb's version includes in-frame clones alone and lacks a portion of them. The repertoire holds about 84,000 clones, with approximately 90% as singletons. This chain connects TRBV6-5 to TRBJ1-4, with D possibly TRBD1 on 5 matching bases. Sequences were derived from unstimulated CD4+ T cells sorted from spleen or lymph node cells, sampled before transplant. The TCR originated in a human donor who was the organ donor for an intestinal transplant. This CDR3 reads CASSRDFNEKLFF. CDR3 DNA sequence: TGTGCCAGTAGCAGGGATTTTAATGAAAAACTGTTTTTT.